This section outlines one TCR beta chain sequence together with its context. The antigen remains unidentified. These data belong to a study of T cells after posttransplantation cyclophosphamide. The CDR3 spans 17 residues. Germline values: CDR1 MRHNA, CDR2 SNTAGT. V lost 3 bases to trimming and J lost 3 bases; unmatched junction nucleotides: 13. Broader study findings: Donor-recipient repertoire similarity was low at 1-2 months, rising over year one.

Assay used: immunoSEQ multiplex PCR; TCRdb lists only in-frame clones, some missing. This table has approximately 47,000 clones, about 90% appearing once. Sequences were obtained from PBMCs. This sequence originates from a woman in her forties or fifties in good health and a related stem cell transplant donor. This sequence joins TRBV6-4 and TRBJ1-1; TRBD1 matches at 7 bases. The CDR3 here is CASSDPTGKSSDTEAFF. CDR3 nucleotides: TGTGCCAGCAGTGATCCGACAGGGAAAAGTTCAGACACTGAAGCTTTCTTT.